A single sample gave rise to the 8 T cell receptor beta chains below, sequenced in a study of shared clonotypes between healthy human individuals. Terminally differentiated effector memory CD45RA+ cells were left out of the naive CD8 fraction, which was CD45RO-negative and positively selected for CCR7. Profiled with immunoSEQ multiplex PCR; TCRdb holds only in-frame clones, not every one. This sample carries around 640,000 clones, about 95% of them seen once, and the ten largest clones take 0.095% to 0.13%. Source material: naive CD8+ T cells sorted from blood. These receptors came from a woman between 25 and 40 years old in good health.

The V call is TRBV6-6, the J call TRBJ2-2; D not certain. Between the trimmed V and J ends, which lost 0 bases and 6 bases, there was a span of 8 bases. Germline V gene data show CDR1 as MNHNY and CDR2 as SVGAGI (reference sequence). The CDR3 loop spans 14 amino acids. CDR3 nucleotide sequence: TGTGCCAGCAGTTACTCATCGTCGGCCGGGGAGCTGTTTTTT. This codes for CASSYSSSAGELFF.

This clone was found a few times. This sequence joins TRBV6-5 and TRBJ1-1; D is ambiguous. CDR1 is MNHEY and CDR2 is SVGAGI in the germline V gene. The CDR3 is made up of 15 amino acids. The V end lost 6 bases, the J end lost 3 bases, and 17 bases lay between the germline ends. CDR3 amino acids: CASSLFGVDDTEAFF. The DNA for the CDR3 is TGTGCCAGCAGCCTATTCGGGGTTGATGACACTGAAGCTTTCTTT.

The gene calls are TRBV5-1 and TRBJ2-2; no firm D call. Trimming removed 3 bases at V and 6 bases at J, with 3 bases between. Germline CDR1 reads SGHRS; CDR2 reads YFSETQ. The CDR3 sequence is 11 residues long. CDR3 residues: CASSSPGELFF. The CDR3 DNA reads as TGCGCCAGCAGCTCCCCCGGGGAGCTGTTTTTT.

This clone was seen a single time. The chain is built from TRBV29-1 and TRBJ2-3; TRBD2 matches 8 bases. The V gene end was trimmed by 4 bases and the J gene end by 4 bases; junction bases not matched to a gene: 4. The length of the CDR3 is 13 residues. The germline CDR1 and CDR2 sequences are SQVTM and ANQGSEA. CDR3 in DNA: TGCAGCGTTGTAGGACTAGCATCAGATACGCAGTATTTT. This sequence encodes CSVVGLASDTQYF.

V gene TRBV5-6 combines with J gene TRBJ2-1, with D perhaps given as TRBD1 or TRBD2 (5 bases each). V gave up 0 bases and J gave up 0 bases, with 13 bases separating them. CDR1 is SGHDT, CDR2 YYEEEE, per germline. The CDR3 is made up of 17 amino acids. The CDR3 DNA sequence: TGTGCCAGCAGCTTGGAACGGGACGGCCTCTCCTACAATGAGCAGTTCTTC. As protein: CASSLERDGLSYNEQFF.

The CDR3, as DNA: TGTGCCAGCAGCTTACCCCCTCCCCATGAGCAGTTCTTC. Its protein is CASSLPPPHEQFF. V and J are TRBV7-2 and TRBJ2-1; no reliable D call. The CDR3 is made up of 13 amino acids. From germline, CDR1 is SGHTA and CDR2 FQGNSA. Trimming took off 2 bases at V and 8 bases at J, with 10 bases between the two ends.

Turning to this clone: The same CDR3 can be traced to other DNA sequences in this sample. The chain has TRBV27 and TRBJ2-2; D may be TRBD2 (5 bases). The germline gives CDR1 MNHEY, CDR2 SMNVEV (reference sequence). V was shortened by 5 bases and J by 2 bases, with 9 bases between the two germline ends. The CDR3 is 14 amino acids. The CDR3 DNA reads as TGTGCCAGCAGTCCTGGACTCAACACCGGGGAGCTGTTTTTT. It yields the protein CASSPGLNTGELFF.

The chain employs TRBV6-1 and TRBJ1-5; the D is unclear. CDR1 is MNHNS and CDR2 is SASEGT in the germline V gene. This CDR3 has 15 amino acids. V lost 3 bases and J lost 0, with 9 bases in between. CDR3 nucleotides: TGTGCCAGCAGTGAGAGGGCCTATAGCAATCAGCCCCAGCATTTT. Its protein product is CASSERAYSNQPQHF.